Listed here is a single T cell receptor (beta chain). The data were taken from a study of technical replicates of blood from several donors. TCRdb's copy holds only in-frame clones and misses some; the assay was immunoSEQ multiplex PCR. This sample has 50,000 to 70,000 clones, with around 96% found just once. The material sequenced was PBMCs. This sequence originates from a human donor in good health. Some clones in this sample may be carry-over from other donors' samples.

CDR3 sequence reads: CASTLGGQTEAFF. The DNA for the CDR3 is TGTGCCAGCACTCTCGGTGGGCAGACTGAAGCTTTCTTT. J is TRBJ1-1 and V is TRBV6-1; unclear D gene. The CDR3 loop spans 13 amino acids. Per the germline V gene, CDR1 is MNHNS and CDR2 is SASEGT. Trimming took 7 bases from V and 5 from J, leaving 14 bases between them.